A selection of T cell receptor beta chains follows, all from one sample in a study of neurological immune-mediated disorders. Using its own MiXCR run on the 5' RACE reads, TCRdb lists one record per CDR3 protein. The sample yields roughly 75,000 distinct CDR3 sequences, around 2.6% seen once. Sequencing input: PBMCs. These receptors were collected from a woman aged 25 to 39 with multiple sclerosis. CDR3s include the opening cysteine and the closing phenylalanine or tryptophan. D genes are given only for firm matches.

v_call d_call cdr3_aa
TRBV4-3 TRBD1 CASSQPYRGRDGELFF
TRBV20-1 TRBD1 CSARWTGGRETQYF
TRBV20-1 TRBD1 CSARTDRGYEQYF
TRBV5-1 . CASSLYDGLEAFF
TRBV6-1 . CASSEGGGGRDTQYF
TRBV4-3 TRBD2 CASSQDLVTSGIVGGELFF
TRBV5-1 . CASSLVRGEAFF
TRBV29-1 . CSGGGGGTQETQYF
TRBV28 . CASSSRPYEQYF
TRBV20-1 . CSASNREVLHEQYF
TRBV28 . CASSPERVRGQYF
TRBV4-3 . CASRPDSDTGELFF
TRBV15 . CATSRAGVGNEQFF